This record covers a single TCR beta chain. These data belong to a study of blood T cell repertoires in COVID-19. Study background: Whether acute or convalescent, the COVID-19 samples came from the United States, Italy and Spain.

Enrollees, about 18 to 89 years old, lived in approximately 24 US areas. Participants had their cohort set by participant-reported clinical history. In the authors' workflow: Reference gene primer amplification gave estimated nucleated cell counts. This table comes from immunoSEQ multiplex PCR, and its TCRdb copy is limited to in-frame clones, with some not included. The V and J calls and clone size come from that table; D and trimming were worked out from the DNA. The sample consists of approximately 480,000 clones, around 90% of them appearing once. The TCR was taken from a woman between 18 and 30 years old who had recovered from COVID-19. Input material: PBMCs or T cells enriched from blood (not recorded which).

The CDR3 sequence is CASSWSGGSVNEQFF. The CDR3 region has the DNA TGCGCCAGCAGCTGGAGCGGGGGCTCCGTGAATGAGCAGTTCTTC. V usage is TRBV5-1 and J usage is TRBJ2-1; 8 bases agree with TRBD2. CDR1 SGHRS and CDR2 YFSETQ come from the germline V gene. The CDR3 sequence is 15 residues long. V lost 3 bases to trimming and J lost 7 bases; unmatched junction nucleotides: 9.